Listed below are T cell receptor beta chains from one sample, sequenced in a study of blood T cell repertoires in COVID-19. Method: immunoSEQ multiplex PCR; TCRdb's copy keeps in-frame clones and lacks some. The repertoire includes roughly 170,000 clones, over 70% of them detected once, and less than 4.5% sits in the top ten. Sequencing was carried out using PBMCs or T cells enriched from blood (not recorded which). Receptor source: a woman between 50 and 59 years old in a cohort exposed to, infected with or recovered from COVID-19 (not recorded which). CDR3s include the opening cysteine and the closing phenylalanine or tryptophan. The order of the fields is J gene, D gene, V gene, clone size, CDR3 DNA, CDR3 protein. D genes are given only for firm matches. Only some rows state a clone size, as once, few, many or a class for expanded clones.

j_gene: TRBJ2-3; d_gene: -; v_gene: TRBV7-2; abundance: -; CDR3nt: TGTGCCAGCAGCTATAGAAGTAGCACAGATACGCAGTATTTT; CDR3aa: CASSYRSSTDTQYF
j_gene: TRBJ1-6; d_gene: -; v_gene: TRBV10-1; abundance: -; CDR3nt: TGCGCCAGCAAAACCGCCTACAGGGCCCTCAATTCACCCCTCCACTTT; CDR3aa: CASKTAYRALNSPLHF
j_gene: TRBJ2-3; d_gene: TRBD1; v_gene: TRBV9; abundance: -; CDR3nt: TGTGCCAGCAGCCATAGGAGACAGGGACAAAGCACAGATACGCAGTATTTT; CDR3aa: CASSHRRQGQSTDTQYF
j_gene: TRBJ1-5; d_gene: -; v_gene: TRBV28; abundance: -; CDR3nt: TGTGCCAGCAGTTCCACCACGGTAGGCAATCAGCCCCAGCATTTT; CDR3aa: CASSSTTVGNQPQHF
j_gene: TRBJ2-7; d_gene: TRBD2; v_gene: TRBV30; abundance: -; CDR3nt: TGTGCCTGGAGTGTAGGCGGGGGGGCCGGGGAGCAGTACTTC; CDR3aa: CAWSVGGGAGEQYF
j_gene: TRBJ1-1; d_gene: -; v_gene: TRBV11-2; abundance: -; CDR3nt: TGTGCCAGCAGCTTAGGCAGTAACACTGAAGCTTTCTTT; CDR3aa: CASSLGSNTEAFF
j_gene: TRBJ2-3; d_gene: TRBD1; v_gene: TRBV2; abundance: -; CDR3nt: TGTGCCAGGTCTCAGGGGGTTATCAGCACAGATACGCAGTATTTT; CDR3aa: CARSQGVISTDTQYF
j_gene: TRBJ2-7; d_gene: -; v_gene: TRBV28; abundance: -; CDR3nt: TGTGCCAGCAGTACCCTCCTTTGGGCCAGGGGGGCGACATATATGACCTACGAGCAGTACTTC; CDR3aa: CASSTLLWARGATYMTYEQYF
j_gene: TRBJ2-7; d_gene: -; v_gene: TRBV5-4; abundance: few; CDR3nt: TGTGCCAGCAGCTTGCGGGGAGAGCCGGCCTACGAGCAGTACTTC; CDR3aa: CASSLRGEPAYEQYF
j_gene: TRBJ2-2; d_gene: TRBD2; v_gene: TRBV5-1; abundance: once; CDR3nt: TGCGCCAGCAGCTTAAGGGTTTTTAGAGGACTAGCGGGTTACACCGGGGAGCTGTTTTTT; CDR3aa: CASSLRVFRGLAGYTGELFF
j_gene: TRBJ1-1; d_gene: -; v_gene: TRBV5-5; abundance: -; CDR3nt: TGTGCCAGCAGCCACAACCGGGGGGACACTGAAGCTTTCTTT; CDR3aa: CASSHNRGDTEAFF
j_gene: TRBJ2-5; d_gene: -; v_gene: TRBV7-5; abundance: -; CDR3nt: TGTGCCAGAAGCTTCGATAGCGGGAGGCTCTTAGAGACCCAGTACTTC; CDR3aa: CARSFDSGRLLETQYF
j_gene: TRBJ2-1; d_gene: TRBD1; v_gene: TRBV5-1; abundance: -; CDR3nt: TGCGCCAGCAGCAGAGGGACAGCTCCCTACAATGAGCAGTTCTTC; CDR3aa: CASSRGTAPYNEQFF
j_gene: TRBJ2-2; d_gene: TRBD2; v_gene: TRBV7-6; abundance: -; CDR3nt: TGTGCCAGCAGCGGGAACGGACTAGCGGGAGTGAGAGGGACCGGGGAGCTGTTTTTT; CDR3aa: CASSGNGLAGVRGTGELFF
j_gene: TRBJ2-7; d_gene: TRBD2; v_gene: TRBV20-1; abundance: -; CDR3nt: TGCAGTGCTAGTTTGGGACTAGCGGGTTACGAGCAGTACTTC; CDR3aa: CSASLGLAGYEQYF
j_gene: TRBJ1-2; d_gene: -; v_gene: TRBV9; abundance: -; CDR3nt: TGTGCCAGCAGCGAAGAGGGATTGCCAAGTTATGGCTACACCTTC; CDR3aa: CASSEEGLPSYGYTF
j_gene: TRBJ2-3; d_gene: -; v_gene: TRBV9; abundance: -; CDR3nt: TGTGCCAGCAGCGATAGACAACTTATCACAGATACGCAGTATTTT; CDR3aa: CASSDRQLITDTQYF
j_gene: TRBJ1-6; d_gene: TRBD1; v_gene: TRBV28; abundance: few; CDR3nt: TGTGCCAGCAGTCTAACAGGGGGCGCAACACCCCTCCACTTT; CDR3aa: CASSLTGGATPLHF
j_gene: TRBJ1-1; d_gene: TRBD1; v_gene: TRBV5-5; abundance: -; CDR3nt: TGTGCCAGCCAGAGTTGGGACAGAATGAACACTGAAGCTTTCTTT; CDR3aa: CASQSWDRMNTEAFF
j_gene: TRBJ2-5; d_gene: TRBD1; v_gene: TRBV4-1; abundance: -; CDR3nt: TGCGCCAGCAGCCAAGAATTACTACGACAGGGACAAGAGACCCAGTACTTC; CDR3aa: CASSQELLRQGQETQYF
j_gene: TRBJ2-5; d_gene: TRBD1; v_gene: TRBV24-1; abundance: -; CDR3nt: TGTGCCACCAGTGATCCCGGGACAGACCAAGAGACCCAGTACTTC; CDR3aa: CATSDPGTDQETQYF
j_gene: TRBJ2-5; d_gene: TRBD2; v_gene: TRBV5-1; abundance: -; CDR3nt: TGCGCCAGCAGTGCGGGGACTAGCGGGTACCAAGAGACCCAGTACTTC; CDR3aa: CASSAGTSGYQETQYF
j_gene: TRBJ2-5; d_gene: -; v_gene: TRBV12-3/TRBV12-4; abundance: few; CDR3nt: TGTGCCAGCAGTTTTAGCCAAGAGACCCAGTACTTC; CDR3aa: CASSFSQETQYF
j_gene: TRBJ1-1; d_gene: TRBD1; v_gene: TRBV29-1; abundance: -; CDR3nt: TGCAGCGTTGAACAAAGCCGGGACAGCAACACTGAAGCTTTCTTT; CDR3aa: CSVEQSRDSNTEAFF
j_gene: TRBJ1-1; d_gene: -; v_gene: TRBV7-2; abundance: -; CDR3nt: TGTGCCAGCAGCCTATCTAGTATCACGGTGAACACTGAAGCTTTCTTT; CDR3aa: CASSLSSITVNTEAFF
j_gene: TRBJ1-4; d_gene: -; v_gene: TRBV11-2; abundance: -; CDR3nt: TGTGCCAGCACCCTTTTTGGGGCTTGGGAAGAAAAACTGTTTTTT; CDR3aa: CASTLFGAWEEKLFF
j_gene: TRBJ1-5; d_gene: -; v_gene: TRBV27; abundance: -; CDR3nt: TGTGCCAGCAGCCTAAACGCTTACAATCAGCCCCAGCATTTT; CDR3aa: CASSLNAYNQPQHF
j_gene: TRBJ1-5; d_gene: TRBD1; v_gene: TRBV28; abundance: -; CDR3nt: TGTGCCAGCAGTTCTCGGGACAGGGGAGATCAGCCCCAGCATTTT; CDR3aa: CASSSRDRGDQPQHF
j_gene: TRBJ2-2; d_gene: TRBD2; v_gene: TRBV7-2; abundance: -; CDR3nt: TGTGCCAGCAGCTTTAGCGGGTTTAGCACCGGGGAGCTGTTTTTT; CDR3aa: CASSFSGFSTGELFF
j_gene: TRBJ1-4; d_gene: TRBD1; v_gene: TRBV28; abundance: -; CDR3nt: TGTGCCAGCAGTTTGGGTGGGACAGCGAATGAAAAACTGTTTTTT; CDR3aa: CASSLGGTANEKLFF
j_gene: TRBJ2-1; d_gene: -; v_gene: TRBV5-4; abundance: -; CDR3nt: TGTGCCAGCAGTCTTATGGGGCTAGCGCCAAGTAATGAGCAGTTCTTC; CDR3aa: CASSLMGLAPSNEQFF
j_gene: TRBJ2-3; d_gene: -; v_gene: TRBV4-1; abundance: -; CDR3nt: TGCGCCAGCAGCCAAGCGGCTAGCGGCACAGATACGCAGTATTTT; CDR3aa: CASSQAASGTDTQYF
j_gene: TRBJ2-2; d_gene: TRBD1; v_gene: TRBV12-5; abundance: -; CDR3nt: TGTGCTAGTGAATCCGGGGACAGGGGGACCGGGGAGCTGTTTTTT; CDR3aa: CASESGDRGTGELFF
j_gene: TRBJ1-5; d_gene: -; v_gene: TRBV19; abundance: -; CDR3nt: TGTGCCAGTAGTCCGACAGGTCTGGGGGCCCAGCATTTT; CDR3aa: CASSPTGLGAQHF
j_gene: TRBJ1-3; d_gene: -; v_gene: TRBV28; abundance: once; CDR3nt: TGTGCCAGCAGTTCAGTCCCCCGAAACACCATATATTTT; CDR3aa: CASSSVPRNTIYF
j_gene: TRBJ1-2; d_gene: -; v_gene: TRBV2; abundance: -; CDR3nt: TGTGCCAGCAGTGAAGAAGGGGCGCGGGGCTACACCTTC; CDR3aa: CASSEEGARGYTF
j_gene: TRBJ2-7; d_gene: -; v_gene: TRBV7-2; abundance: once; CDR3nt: TGTGCCAGCAGCCCTGGACATTTGACAGGAACTTACTACGAGCAGTACTTC; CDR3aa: CASSPGHLTGTYYEQYF
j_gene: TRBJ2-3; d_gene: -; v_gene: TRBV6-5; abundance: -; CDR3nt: TGTGCCAGCTGTACGGTTCTCACAGATACGCAGTATTTT; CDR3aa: CASCTVLTDTQYF
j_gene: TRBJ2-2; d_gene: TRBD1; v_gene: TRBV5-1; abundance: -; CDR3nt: TGCGCCAGCACGGGACAGGGAAACACCGGGGAGCTGTTTTTT; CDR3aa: CASTGQGNTGELFF
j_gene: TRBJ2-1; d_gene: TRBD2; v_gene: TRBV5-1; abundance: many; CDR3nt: TGCGCCAGCAGCCCAGGGACTAGCAGATCCATGTCAGGGCAGTTCTTC; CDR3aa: CASSPGTSRSMSGQFF
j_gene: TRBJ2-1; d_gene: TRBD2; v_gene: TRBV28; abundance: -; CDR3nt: TGTGCCACCCTCAGCGTGCGGGAGAATGAGCAGTTCTTC; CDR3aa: CATLSVRENEQFF
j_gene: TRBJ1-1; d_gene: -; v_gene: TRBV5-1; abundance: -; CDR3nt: TGCGCCAGCAGCCAGGGGACGACCAACACTGAAGCTTTCTTT; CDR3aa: CASSQGTTNTEAFF
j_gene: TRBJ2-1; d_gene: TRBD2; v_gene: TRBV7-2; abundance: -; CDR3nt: TGTGCCAGCAGCTTCAGGAGGACTAGCGACAATGAGCAGTTCTTC; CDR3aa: CASSFRRTSDNEQFF
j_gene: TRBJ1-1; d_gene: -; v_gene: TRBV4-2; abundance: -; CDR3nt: TGTGCCAGCAGCCACAATACAGGGTATACTGAAGCTTTCTTT; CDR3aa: CASSHNTGYTEAFF
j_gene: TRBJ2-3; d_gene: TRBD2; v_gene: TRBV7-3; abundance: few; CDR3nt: TGTGCCAGCAGCGCAGGACTAGCGGGAGGTTACACAGATACGCAGTATTTT; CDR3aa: CASSAGLAGGYTDTQYF
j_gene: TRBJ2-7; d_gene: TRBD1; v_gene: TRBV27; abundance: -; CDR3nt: TGTGCCAGCAGTTTAGCTTCGGACAGGCTTCGATACGAGCAGTACTTC; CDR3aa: CASSLASDRLRYEQYF